Below are 20 T cell receptor beta chains sequenced from a single sample in a study of Graves' ophthalmopathy and Graves' hyperthyroidism. The study amplified TCR beta CDR3 regions using RNA transcripts. The workflow started with a first-round RT-PCR run with HTBI primers and then moved on to a second-round multiplex PCR. TCRdb called the multiplex PCR reads again in MiXCR, with one record for every CDR3 protein. The sample holds roughly 350,000 distinct CDR3 sequences, 17% seen once. Sequenced sample: peripheral blood. The receptors here all came from an adult woman with stable Graves' hyperthyroidism.

This clonotype has a count of ten or more. J is TRBJ1-1 and V is TRBV5-1; maybe TRBD1 (6 bases). Per the germline V gene, CDR1 is SGHRS and CDR2 is YFSETQ. Trimming cost V 0 bases and J 4 bases, with 16 bases left between them. This CDR3 contains 16 residues. The CDR3 DNA sequence: TGCGCCAGCAGCTTGGTCATTCGGGGGCTTGGCACTGAAGCTTTCTTT. Translated: CASSLVIRGLGTEAFF.

The rearrangement links TRBV11-2 to TRBJ2-5; 7 positions match TRBD1. V shed 1 base and J 2 bases; nucleotides not matched to a gene: 4. The CDR3 totals 15 residues. The germline V gene has CDR1 SGHAT and CDR2 FQNNGV. DNA of the CDR3: TGTGCCAGCAGCTTAGGGGGACAGAAGCAAGAGACCCAGTACTTC. This sequence encodes CASSLGGQKQETQYF.

The J gene is TRBJ2-7, the V gene TRBV30; TRBD1 aligns across 9 bases. This CDR3 comprises 14 residues. With 0 bases clipped from V and 9 bases from J, the junction kept 9 bases outside the gene matches. CDR1 and CDR2 (germline): GTSNPN, SVGIG (reference sequence). In DNA form, the CDR3 reads TGTGCCTGGAGTGTAGGCGGGACAGGGAAAGGGCAGTACTTC. Its protein product is CAWSVGGTGKGQYF.

This clonotype was detected ten times or more. The V gene is TRBV12-3 or TRBV12-4, the J gene TRBJ2-7; D is perhaps TRBD1 (6 bases). CDR3 size: 14 residues. Trimming took 3 bases from V and 2 from J, leaving 11 bases between them. CDR3 in amino acids: CASSFGQGTYEQYF. The CDR3 DNA reads TGTGCCAGCAGTTTTGGGCAGGGGACCTACGAGCAGTACTTC.

This clonotype was seen a few times. The chain has TRBV6-1 and TRBJ1-1; D perhaps matches TRBD1 (5 bases). Germline CDR1 MNHNS, CDR2 SASEGT. V was cut by 8 bases and J by 5 bases, with 9 bases left in between. The CDR3 runs 11 residues. The CDR3 sequence is CASRRQTEAFF. For the CDR3, the DNA is TGTGCCAGCCGCCGACAGACTGAAGCTTTCTTT.

This clonotype showed up many times. The genes are TRBV12-3 or TRBV12-4 and TRBJ2-2; D is perhaps TRBD1 (7 bases). There are 16 residues in the CDR3. V was cut by 4 bases and J by 1 base, with 13 bases left in between. The CDR3 DNA follows: TGTGCCAGCAGTTGGGGGGACAGAAGGAACACCGGGGAGCTGTTTTTT. Translating it yields CASSWGDRRNTGELFF.

Turning to this clonotype: This may stem from a read error, because a much larger clone lies one nucleotide away. The V gene is TRBV20-1, the J gene TRBJ2-5; either TRBD1 or TRBD2 may fit D (5 bases each). This CDR3 spans 14 amino acids. Germline V CDR1 and CDR2: DFQATT, SNEGSKA (reference sequence). The CDR3 sequence is CSASLILGRETKYF. CDR3 sequence (DNA): TGCAGTGCTAGTCTTATCTTGGGACGAGAGACCAAGTACTTC.

This clonotype was seen at least ten times. The chain links TRBV30 to TRBJ1-1; D is undetermined. In germline, CDR1 is GTSNPN, CDR2 SVGIG (reference sequence). Trimming removed 2 bases at V and 6 bases at J, with 16 bases between. CDR3 length: 14 amino acids. For the CDR3, the DNA is TGTGCCTGGAGTAGGCGTCTGAGTATCCCTGAAGCTTTCTTT. Translation: CAWSRRLSIPEAFF.

In this sample, this clonotype turned up many times. The chain is built from TRBV5-5 and TRBJ2-5; TRBD2 matches 7 bases. The CDR3 length is 14 residues. Germline CDR1 is SGHKS and CDR2 is YYEKEE (reference sequence). Unmatched junction bases numbered 10, after V lost 6 bases and J lost 5 bases. The CDR3 DNA follows: TGTGCCAGCACCATATCCGGGACTACGGAGACCCAGTACTTC. Translation: CASTISGTTETQYF.

This clonotype showed up many times. This rearrangement joins TRBV10-1 to TRBJ2-7; TRBD2 is a possible D gene (6 bases). The germline V gene encodes CDR1 WNHNN and CDR2 SYGVQD (reference sequence). The CDR3 spans 11 residues. Trimming left V 3 bases short and J 7 bases short, with 7 bases between. The CDR3 DNA reads as TGCGCCAGCAGTGATGCGGGGGAGCAGTACTTC. Translation gives CASSDAGEQYF.

The rearrangement links TRBV25-1 to TRBJ2-5; TRBD2 is a possible D gene (6 bases). This CDR3 is 17 amino acids long. V was clipped by 1 base and J by 1 base, with 16 bases between them. Germline V gene data show CDR1 as MGHDK and CDR2 as SYGVNS. The CDR3 bases are TGTGCCAGCAGTGAATTAAGGAGCGGGCAGGGCCAAGAGACCCAGTACTTC. The encoded protein is CASSELRSGQGQETQYF.

Only a few counts were recorded for this clonotype. The chain recombines TRBV28 with TRBJ1-5; a weak D match, TRBD1 (6 bases). Trimming left V 11 bases short and J 5 bases short, with 16 bases between. CDR1 and CDR2 (germline): MDHEN, SYDVKM. This CDR3 spans 13 amino acids. The CDR3 spells CAVTGQLDQPQHF. The CDR3 DNA reads TGTGCCGTAACAGGACAGCTCGATCAGCCCCAGCATTTT.

This clonotype has a count of ten or more. The V call is TRBV12-3 or TRBV12-4, the J call TRBJ2-7, with D unclear. CDR3 length equals 12 residues. Trimming pared 5 bases from V and 1 base from J, leaving 6 bases between. The CDR3 nucleotides read TGTGCCAGCAGTCGCCCTTCCTACGAGCAGTACTTC. Its translation is CASSRPSYEQYF.

This clonotype was seen ten or more times. The CDR3 bases are TGTGCCAGCAGTGCGGACAGTCCAGACACCTACGAGCAGTACTTC. This sequence encodes CASSADSPDTYEQYF. The chain has TRBV2 and TRBJ2-7; a possible D gene is TRBD1 (6 bases). CDR1 is SNHLY, CDR2 FYNNEI, per germline. The CDR3 totals 15 residues. Trimming took 4 bases from V and 2 from J, leaving 15 bases between them.

This clonotype was seen at least ten times. The rearrangement joins TRBV10-3 to TRBJ1-1; maybe TRBD1 (6 bases). The CDR3 has 16 residues. Trimming stripped 0 bases from V and 5 bases from J, with 16 bases between. Germline V gene lookup returns CDR1 ENHRY and CDR2 SYGVKD. The CDR3 coding sequence is TGTGCCATCAGTGAGTCCCTGGGACACTTGGAGACTGAAGCTTTCTTT. Its protein is CAISESLGHLETEAFF.

In its sample, this clonotype was seen many times. The chain joins TRBV12-3 or TRBV12-4 to TRBJ1-1; D unclear. The length of the CDR3 is 13 residues. Trimming removed 3 bases at V and 5 bases at J, with 10 bases between. CDR3 coding DNA: TGTGCCAGCAGTTTTTCCGGATCTACTGAAGCTTTCTTT. Its protein product is CASSFSGSTEAFF.

This clonotype turned up a few times. The genes are TRBV5-1 and TRBJ2-7; tentative D call: TRBD1 (6 bases). Germline V gene sequence: CDR1 SGHRS, CDR2 YFSETQ. Trimming pared 0 bases from V and 0 bases from J, leaving 10 bases between. The length of the CDR3 is 15 residues. CDR3 bases: TGCGCCAGCAGCTTGGGACAGGCCTCCTCCTACGAGCAGTACTTC. It yields the protein CASSLGQASSYEQYF.

This clonotype occurred a few times. This chain connects TRBV2 to TRBJ2-5; D may correspond to TRBD1 or TRBD2 (7 bases each). V lost 3 bases and J 0 bases, leaving 11 bases between the germline ends. Per germline, CDR1 SNHLY and CDR2 FYNNEI. The CDR3 runs 15 residues. The CDR3 DNA reads as TGTGCCAGCAGTGAGGGAGGGGGCAACCAAGAGACCCAGTACTTC. This encodes CASSEGGGNQETQYF. The variable domain in full, completed from reference TRBV2 and TRBJ2-5, reads EPEVTQTPSHQVTQMGQEVILRCVPISNHLYFYWYRQILGQKVEFLVSFYNNEISEKSEIFDDQFSVERPDGSNFTLKIRSTKLEDSAMYFCASSEGGGNQETQYFGPGTRLLVL.

There are many counts of this clonotype. This chain connects TRBV12-3 or TRBV12-4 to TRBJ2-7; no reliable D call. V was trimmed by 3 bases and J by 1 base, leaving 7 bases between them. This CDR3 spans 13 amino acids. The CDR3 loop reads CASSLFPSYEQYF. The CDR3 region has the DNA TGTGCCAGCAGTTTGTTTCCGTCCTACGAGCAGTACTTC.

This clonotype was seen many times. This chain joins TRBV30 and TRBJ1-2; D is perhaps TRBD1 (6 bases). CDR3 length equals 13 residues. Germline V gene data show CDR1 as GTSNPN and CDR2 as SVGIG (reference sequence). Trimming shortened V by 2 bases and J by 6 bases, and 13 bases separated the two germline ends. This chain's CDR3 is CAWSRRGYDGYTF. The CDR3 nucleotides read TGTGCCTGGAGTAGAAGGGGGTATGATGGCTACACCTTC.